This T cell receptor (beta chain) was sequenced during a study of shared clonotypes between healthy human individuals (TCRdb year 2020). Regarding the study in general: Three men and two women, aged 18 to 49 years, made up the cohort. For each donor, CD4 naive and CD4 memory were each run on three plates, CD8 naive on two plates, and CD8 memory on one plate. To estimate repertoire size and how much clonotype sharing occurs between individuals, the study deeply sequenced the blood TCR repertoires of 5 or 6 healthy adults. Different laboratories and diverse techniques were used to prepare libraries and sequence TCR repertoires, to increase sequencing depth and limit assay-specific biases. Leukapheresis yielded between about 0.94 and 9 billion PBMCs per donor. General study outcomes and caveats: Incomplete sequencing was indicated by rarefaction of sorted-subset datasets, despite the large sequencing depth. Naive subsets generally had larger estimated clonotype richness than memory subsets. Around 5% of naive CD4, around 3.5% of naive CD8, roughly 2.5% of memory CD4, and about 0.4% of memory CD8 clonotypes were shared across several donors. Higher generation probabilities were observed for clonotypes shared by all four sorted-subset donors than for non-shared clonotypes. Based on pairwise subsampling, the degree of clonotype sharing among donors was expected to be affected by sequencing depth. Sampling was restricted to blood, and TCR repertoires in tissue are likely to differ from TCR repertoires in blood. The small number of donors limited the genetic and exposure-history diversity represented.

Using the deep immunoSEQ assay, TCR CDR3 regions were amplified from genomic DNA by multiplex PCR. For each cell subset, the extracted genomic DNA was distributed evenly across all wells of several immunoSEQ 96-well plates, and each plate served as one replicate. Each replicate PCR for sorted subsets received 150 to 250 ng genomic DNA, equal to 28,000 or so T cell genomes. Purified libraries were measured with a Qubit 3.0 fluorometer, size-checked on a Bioanalyzer 2100, and measured again with the KAPA Library Quantification kit. Every immunoSEQ 96-well plate was sequenced on a separate single-read 150-cycle Illumina NextSeq 550 flow cell. Per the source publication's procedure: The immunoSEQ output contained only junctional sequences without quality scores, so filtering could not match that applied to full-length reads. Sequences were annotated with PyIR, a Python wrapper for IgBLAST v1.9, using IMGT germline references to assign V/J genes and CDR3. Reads with weak V/J assignments (E-value above 1e-6), missing CDR3, stop codons, out-of-frame junctions, or ambiguous translated residues were removed. V3J clonotypes were defined by identical inferred V gene, J gene, and CDR3 amino acid sequence. To compute the percentage overlap between repertoires, the number of shared unique clonotypes was divided by the size of the smaller repertoire. Repertoire richness was assessed with RTK rarefaction, the Chao1 estimator, and Recon v2.1 estimates of unobserved clonotypes. Generation probabilities were computed with OLGA for all TCRbeta clonotypes obtained by the gDNA method from four donors. Here the immuneACCESS table is served through TCRdb, limited to in-frame sequences with V and J called. Missing clones are a known gap in these copies; in checked studies unresolved V genes cover under half, and the rest lacks a known reason. That table supplies the V and J calls and clone size; D and trimming were determined from the DNA. The sample table contains under 2,000,000 clones; only one count was recorded for roughly 95% of them. In total, the top ten clones hold roughly 1.2% of the sample.

Reading from cysteine to phenylalanine, the CDR3 counts 14 amino acids. The read is trimmed to its CDR3 DNA, 42 bases read in frame from base 1. The germline V gene provides CDR1 SGHDT and CDR2 YYEEEE. The germline ends are 19 bases apart after V is trimmed by 4 bases and J by 12 bases. For the CD8 naive samples, CD45RO-negative cells were positively selected for CCR7, yielding a CD45RA+CCR7+ population from which TemRA cells were excluded. Healthy HIV-negative adults with no recently reported acute infections or vaccinations were included as donors. All donors were Caucasian adults living in Nashville, Tennessee, USA. Blood was obtained by leukapheresis, after which PBMCs were separated by Ficoll-Histopaque density gradient centrifugation and cryopreserved in liquid nitrogen vapor phase. Analytical flow cytometry was used to check the purity and quantity of every magnetically sorted T cell population. Genomic DNA was isolated from each sorted fraction and quantified by UV absorbance on a Nanodrop 2000c.

About this clone itself: Its antigen is not yet known. The input lacks base qualities; no much larger clone sits a single base away.

In this chain, TRBV5-6 is recombined with TRBJ1-4; the D gene is perhaps TRBD1, on 5 matching bases. Sequencing was done on a sample of naive CD8+ T cells sorted from blood. Read against the paper, the sample's cell subset or site label means: CD45RA+CCR7+. The clonotype was recovered from a man aged 18 to 35 in good health. The nucleotides are TGTGCCAGCAGCCGCGAAGTCGACAGTTTAGAACTGTTTTTT. Its protein product is CASSREVDSLELFF.